This passage covers 5 T cell receptor beta chains from one sample sequenced in a study of T-cell memory formation after mild COVID-19. TCRdb recomputed calls from the 5' RACE reads with MiXCR, one row per CDR3 protein. The sample lists hundreds of thousands of distinct CDR3 sequences, about 16% occurring once. The source material was PBMCs or a T cell subset sorted from them (not recorded which). The receptors originated from a man between 18 and 29 years old who had mild COVID-19 (a few samples of this study predate the infection). Cell type and time point are not known.

J is TRBJ2-1 and V is TRBV25-1, with unresolved D. The CDR3 covers 13 residues. Germline loops: CDR1 MGHDK, CDR2 SYGVNS. V lost 6 bases, J lost 6 bases, and 12 bases lay in between. The DNA for the CDR3 is TGTGCCAGCAGGTCCCTGGTAAGCAATGAGCAGTTCTTC. It translates to CASRSLVSNEQFF. The full variable domain, completed using reference TRBV25-1 and TRBJ2-1, is EADIYQTPRYLVIGTGKKITLECSQTMGHDKMYWYQQDPGMELHLIHYSYGVNSTEKGDLSSESTVSRIRTEHFPLTLESARPSHTSQYLCASRSLVSNEQFFGPGTRLTVL.

The table lists this clonotype with a few counts. This sequence joins TRBV29-1 and TRBJ1-1, with 9 bases that match TRBD1. Germline CDR1 is SQVTM and CDR2 is ANQGSEA. This CDR3 comprises 14 residues. V trimming: 4 bases; J trimming: 2 bases; junction bases outside the gene matches: 5. This CDR3 reads CSVVRQGGNTEAFF. The CDR3 DNA is TGCAGCGTTGTAAGACAGGGGGGTAACACTGAAGCTTTCTTT. The variable domain in full, completed from reference TRBV29-1 and TRBJ1-1, reads SAVISQKPSRDICQRGTSLTIQCQVDSQVTMMFWYRQQPGQSLTLIATANQGSEATYESGFVIDKFPISRPNLTFSTLTVSNMSPEDSSIYLCSVVRQGGNTEAFFGQGTRLTVV.

The rearrangement links TRBV20-1 to TRBJ1-3; no reliable D call. Germline CDR1 is DFQATT and CDR2 is SNEGSKA (reference sequence). CDR3 length: 14 residues. V lost 2 bases and J 4 bases, leaving 12 bases between the germline ends. CDR3 sequence reads: CSARWGGLGNTIYF. CDR3 sequence (DNA): TGCAGTGCTAGATGGGGAGGGCTCGGAAACACCATATATTTT.

The chain uses TRBV7-3 and TRBJ2-1, with D perhaps matching TRBD1 (5 bases). With 5 bases removed from V and 5 bases from J, the gap between germline ends came to 10 bases. Per germline, CDR1 SGHTA and CDR2 FQGTGA. CDR3 length equals 13 residues. CDR3 residues: CASSVDRDNEQFF. CDR3 nucleotide sequence: TGTGCCAGCAGCGTCGACAGAGACAATGAGCAGTTCTTC.

This clonotype was counted a single time. V usage is TRBV6-1 and J usage is TRBJ1-5, with 9 bases lining up with TRBD1. Looked up from germline, CDR1 is MNHNS and CDR2 is SASEGT. The CDR3 runs to 14 residues. With V trimmed by 9 bases and J by 5 bases, 8 bases remained unmatched. CDR3: CASSRDRVDQPQHF. In DNA, the CDR3 is TGTGCCAGTTCCCGGGACAGGGTTGATCAGCCCCAGCATTTT.